These 3 T cell receptor beta chains were all obtained from the same sample, sequenced in a study of cytomegalovirus exposure and HLA in healthy donors. Use of 60 Vbeta and 13 Jbeta primers characterized the PCR. Sequencing was performed with immunoSEQ multiplex PCR; in TCRdb, only in-frame clones are kept and a portion is missing. This sample has around 41,000 clones; more than 45% occur once, and the top ten carry roughly 5.5%. Input material: PBMCs. These receptor sequences come from a man in his sixties in good health and CMV-seronegative.

The chain combines TRBV28 with TRBJ2-3; 9 nucleotides match TRBD2. Per the germline V gene, CDR1 is MDHEN and CDR2 is SYDVKM. The V and J ends lost 6 bases and 0 bases, in that order; junction bases with no gene match: 4. CDR3 length equals 15 residues. The CDR3 DNA sequence: TGTGCCAGCAGCATAGCGGGGGCTAGCACAGATACGCAGTATTTT. This sequence encodes CASSIAGASTDTQYF.

This clone was seen only a few times. This chain uses TRBV7-2 with TRBJ2-1, with TRBD2 identical over 7 bases. Germline assignment: CDR1 SGHTA and CDR2 FQGNSA. Losses at the gene ends were 6 bases for V and 3 bases for J; bases not matched to a gene: 8. This CDR3 has 15 residues. The CDR3 spells CASRDTGRNYNEQFF. As DNA, the CDR3 is TGTGCCAGCAGGGACACCGGGAGGAACTACAATGAGCAGTTCTTC.

There are a few counts of this clone. The CDR3 spells CASSGQFNTEAFF. DNA of the CDR3: TGTGCCAGCAGCGGACAGTTTAACACTGAAGCTTTCTTT. The rearrangement links TRBV2 to TRBJ1-1; possible D gene TRBD1, 6 bases. CDR1 and CDR2 (germline): SNHLY, FYNNEI. The ends were cut back, 6 bases at V and 2 bases at J, with 10 bases in the middle. The CDR3 consists of 13 residues.